Each of the 9 T cell receptor beta chains below was sequenced from the same sample in a study of OX40 agonist ivuxolimab in advanced cancers. TCRdb's copy holds only in-frame clones and misses some; the assay was immunoSEQ multiplex PCR. This sample yields about 110,000 clones, of which approximately 90% are seen a single time; less than 0.3% belongs to the top ten. The input for sequencing was CD4+ or CD8+ T cells sorted from blood, taken in a trial of the OX40 agonist ivuxolimab. The receptors derive from an adult with an advanced solid tumor such as melanoma, head and neck, liver or kidney cancer.

The rearrangement links TRBV27 to TRBJ2-6, with 9 nucleotides matching TRBD1. The CDR3 totals 18 residues. V lost 5 bases to trimming and J lost 0 bases; unmatched junction nucleotides: 8. CDR1 and CDR2 from the germline V gene are MNHEY and SMNVEV (reference sequence). As DNA, the CDR3 is TGTGCCAGCAGTCCGGGACAGGGTGGCGGCTCTGGGGCCAACGTCCTGACTTTC. This encodes CASSPGQGGGSGANVLTF.

The J gene is TRBJ1-5, the V gene TRBV28, with D possibly matching TRBD1 (5 bases). Trimming took 2 bases from V and 2 from J, leaving 10 bases between them. The CDR3 is 15 residues long. Germline assignment: CDR1 MDHEN and CDR2 SYDVKM. CDR3 protein: CASSLGIGGNQPQHF. CDR3 DNA sequence: TGTGCCAGCAGTTTAGGGATAGGGGGCAATCAGCCCCAGCATTTT.

The chain has TRBV11-2 and TRBJ1-2; the match to TRBD1 covers 9 bases. The V gene end was trimmed by 3 bases and the J gene end by 0 bases; junction bases not matched to a gene: 2. The CDR3 totals 15 residues. CDR1 is SGHAT and CDR2 is FQNNGV in the germline V gene. The CDR3 sequence is CASSFGTGPNYGYTF. The CDR3 nucleotides read TGTGCCAGCAGCTTCGGGACAGGGCCTAACTATGGCTACACCTTC.

In DNA form, the CDR3 reads TGTGCCAGCTCACCCGGGACAGGCTACGAGCAGTACTTC. Translation gives CASSPGTGYEQYF. This chain connects TRBV18 to TRBJ2-7, with 8 bases matching TRBD1. CDR3 length equals 13 residues. Trimming at V came to 3 bases and at J to 3 bases, leaving 1 base not matched to a gene. CDR1 and CDR2 (germline): KGHSH, LQKENI.

The CDR3 spells CASRKGEVDGYTF. Here the CDR3 DNA reads TGTGCCAGCAGGAAGGGGGAGGTAGATGGCTACACCTTC. The rearrangement uses TRBV2 and TRBJ1-2, with D perhaps TRBD1 (6 bases). V lost 6 bases, J lost 6 bases, and 14 bases lay in between. From germline, CDR1 is SNHLY and CDR2 FYNNEI. CDR3 size: 13 residues. Full variable domain (remainder filled in from reference TRBV2 and TRBJ1-2): EPEVTQTPSHQVTQMGQEVILRCVPISNHLYFYWYRQILGQKVEFLVSFYNNEISEKSEIFDDQFSVERPDGSNFTLKIRSTKLEDSAMYFCASRKGEVDGYTFGSGTRLTVV.

This clone appeared a single time. The CDR3 spells CASSLLGVSGNEQFF. The CDR3, as DNA: TGTGCCAGCAGCTTATTGGGGGTCTCTGGAAATGAGCAGTTCTTC. The V call is TRBV7-2, the J call TRBJ2-1; either TRBD1 or TRBD2 may supply D (5 bases each). In germline, CDR1 is SGHTA, CDR2 FQGNSA. The CDR3 has 15 residues. The ends were cut back, 2 bases at V and 7 bases at J, with 15 bases in the middle. The variable domain in full, with the rest retrieved from reference TRBV7-2 and TRBJ2-1, is GAGVSQSPSNKVTEKGKDVELRCDPISGHTALYWYRQSLGQGLEFLIYFQGNSAPDKSGLPSDRFSAERTGGSVSTLTIQRTQQEDSAVYLCASSLLGVSGNEQFFGPGTRLTVL.

There are a few counts of this clone. This chain links TRBV28 with TRBJ1-4; D ambiguous. V was clipped by 4 bases and J by 7 bases, with 7 bases between them. Germline V gives CDR1 MDHEN, CDR2 SYDVKM. The CDR3 length is 12 residues. For the CDR3, the DNA is TGTGCCAGCAGTTCCACCCGTGAAAAACTGTTTTTT. It codes for CASSSTREKLFF.

The chain has TRBV28 and TRBJ1-1; no definite D call. This CDR3 region has 13 residues. Looked up from germline, CDR1 is MDHEN and CDR2 is SYDVKM. The V and J ends lost 7 bases and 2 bases respectively, with 11 bases between them. This CDR3 reads CASINEQNTEAFF. CDR3 DNA: TGTGCCAGCATCAATGAGCAAAACACTGAAGCTTTCTTT. Filled out from reference TRBV28 and TRBJ1-1, the complete variable domain reads DVKVTQSSRYLVKRTGEKVFLECVQDMDHENMFWYRQDPGLGLRLIYFSYDVKMKEKGDIPEGYSVSREKKERFSLILESASTNQTSMYLCASINEQNTEAFFGQGTRLTVV.

The chain employs TRBV28 and TRBJ2-6; D is unclear. The length of the CDR3 is 17 residues. CDR1 and CDR2 from the germline V gene are MDHEN and SYDVKM. Trimming pared 7 bases from V and 0 bases from J, leaving 16 bases between. CDR3 protein: CASTMASQSSGANVLTF. The CDR3 DNA sequence: TGTGCCAGCACAATGGCCTCACAAAGCTCTGGGGCCAACGTCCTGACTTTC.